This entry lists 4 T cell receptor beta chains sequenced from one sample in a study of shared clonotypes between healthy human individuals. The method was immunoSEQ multiplex PCR; TCRdb's version includes in-frame clones alone and lacks a portion of them. The profile shows about 480,000 clones, around 74% of them singletons. The sequenced sample consisted of PBMCs. The receptors shown here come from a woman aged 40 to 50 in good health. Some clones in this sample may be carry-over from other donors' samples.

The V call is TRBV28, the J call TRBJ2-7; 9 bases line up with TRBD1. The V gene's germline CDR1 is MDHEN and CDR2 SYDVKM. After removal of 5 bases from V and 6 bases from J, the junction contained 11 bases not matched to a gene. This CDR3 comprises 15 residues. Here the CDR3 reads CASSVPPGQGTEQYF. The CDR3 nucleotides read TGTGCCAGCAGTGTCCCTCCGGGACAGGGCACCGAGCAGTACTTC.

This clone was seen a handful of times. The V gene is TRBV15, the J gene TRBJ1-2; TRBD1 aligns across 7 bases. From germline, CDR1 is LNHNV and CDR2 YYDKDF (reference sequence). This CDR3 has 17 residues. Trimming cost V 0 bases and J 5 bases; bases outside gene matches: 12. The CDR3 coding sequence is TGTGCCACCAGCAGAGATCGTGGGGCAGGGGGGGAATATGGCTACACCTTC. Translating it yields CATSRDRGAGGEYGYTF.

The rearrangement links TRBV5-6 to TRBJ2-7; weak D call: TRBD2 (5 bases). CDR1 SGHDT and CDR2 YYEEEE come from the germline V gene. The CDR3 contains 13 residues. V was trimmed by 4 bases and J by 5 bases, leaving 13 bases between them. The CDR3 spells CASSQGSSHEQYF. The CDR3 DNA reads as TGTGCCAGCAGCCAAGGGAGTTCCCACGAGCAGTACTTC.

Regarding this clone: This sequence is one base from a far larger clone and is likely a read error. The chain joins TRBV5-1 to TRBJ1-2, with D tentatively TRBD1 (6 bases). The germline V and J ends were trimmed by 5 bases and 1 base, with 9 bases remaining between them. The CDR3 runs 13 residues. In germline, CDR1 is SGHRS, CDR2 YFSETQ. This CDR3 reads CASRAGDNYGYTF. As DNA, the CDR3 is TGCGCCAGCAGGGCAGGGGATAACTATGGCTACACCTTC.